This TCR beta chain derives from a study of PD-L1 blockade in urothelial cancer. Overall study: Samples came from 3 weeks, at the second dose, and 6 weeks into treatment.

Details on this clone: What it binds is unknown.

Study observations and caveats: Durable-benefit patients had greater expansion of tumor-associated blood clones at 3 weeks.

Time point given: peripheral blood 6 weeks after treatment start. Per-patient samples, pretreatment and on-treatment, numbered 1 to 8. CDR1 MDHEN and CDR2 SYDVKM come from the germline V gene. CDR3 length: 14 amino acids. The ends lost 5 bases at V and 8 bases at J; junction bases unmatched: 10. Synthetic TCR analog templates were spiked into each PCR. The data were produced by immunoSEQ multiplex PCR, yet TCRdb's version contains in-frame clones alone and is incomplete. Among 45,000 to 60,000 clones listed, around 90% were seen once. This rearrangement joins TRBV28 to TRBJ1-2; the match to TRBD1 covers 8 bases. This sequence originates from a man aged 55 to 70 with urothelial cancer. Source: PBMCs, taken around atezolizumab (anti-PD-L1) treatment. CDR3 loop: CASSPAPGGKGYTF. The CDR3 DNA reads as TGTGCCAGCAGTCCCGCACCAGGGGGCAAAGGCTACACCTTC.